A single sample is the source of the 25 T cell receptor beta chains below, sequenced in a study of T cells after yellow fever vaccination. TCRdb re-derived calls from the 5' RACE reads in MiXCR, one entry per CDR3 protein. This sample has a few hundred thousand distinct CDR3 sequences, with 18% found just once. The source material was PBMCs, sampled before the yellow fever booster vaccination. These receptors were obtained from a man aged 18 to 30 who received the YFV17D yellow fever vaccine.

The rearrangement joins TRBV18 to TRBJ1-2; D is perhaps TRBD1 (6 bases). From germline, CDR1 is KGHSH and CDR2 LQKENI. Trimming removed 2 bases at V and 5 bases at J, with 12 bases between. This CDR3 spans 14 amino acids. The CDR3 DNA follows: TGTGCCAGCTCACCAGGGGGCGGAAAATATGGCTACACCTTC. Amino acids: CASSPGGGKYGYTF.

The chain uses TRBV6-5 and TRBJ1-6, with 8 nucleotides matching TRBD1. Germline CDR1 reads MNHEY; CDR2 reads SVGAGI. Germline trimming cut 5 bases from V and 10 bases from J; bases unmatched to any gene: 13. This CDR3 has 16 amino acids. The CDR3 sequence: CASSGPGGTAGSPLHF. CDR3 bases: TGTGCCAGCAGTGGACCAGGGGGCACGGCAGGATCACCCCTCCACTTT.

The genes are TRBV19 and TRBJ1-3; 7 positions match TRBD1. Trimming at V came to 6 bases and at J to 2 bases, leaving 4 bases not matched to a gene. CDR3 length: 14 residues. Germline V CDR1 and CDR2: LNHDA, SQIVND (reference sequence). CDR3 loop: CASRLTGAGNTIYF. As DNA, the CDR3 is TGTGCCAGTAGGCTAACAGGGGCTGGAAACACCATATATTTT.

Remarks on this clonotype: This may arise from a read error, as a much more abundant clone is one base away. The rearrangement links TRBV5-1 to TRBJ1-1, with 11 bases that match TRBD1. Trimming at V came to 0 bases and at J to 4 bases, leaving 2 bases not matched to a gene. The CDR3 has 15 residues. CDR1 is SGHRS and CDR2 is YFSETQ in the germline V gene. In DNA, the CDR3 is TGCGCCAGCAGCTTGGAGGGGACAGGGGGCACTGAAGCTTTCTTT. Residues: CASSLEGTGGTEAFF.

A few counts support this clonotype. V and J are TRBV19 and TRBJ1-5; no reliable D call. Germline CDR1 reads LNHDA; CDR2 reads SQIVND (reference sequence). Between the trimmed V and J ends, which lost 1 base and 0 bases, there was a span of 4 bases. This CDR3 has 14 amino acids. Here the CDR3 reads CASSIVGSNQPQHF. The CDR3 coding sequence is TGTGCCAGTAGTATAGTTGGTAGCAATCAGCCCCAGCATTTT.

This clonotype was detected ten times or more. The CDR3 here is CASPQLQPQHF. The CDR3 DNA sequence: TGTGCCAGCCCACAGTTGCAGCCCCAGCATTTT. The chain combines TRBV12-3 or TRBV12-4 with TRBJ1-5; D is unclear. The CDR3 is made up of 11 amino acids. The V and J ends lost 8 bases and 7 bases respectively, with 9 bases between them.

In this sample, this clonotype turned up many times. This chain uses TRBV24-1 with TRBJ2-7; D may correspond to TRBD1 or TRBD2 (6 bases each). The ends were cut back, 2 bases at V and 1 base at J, with 11 bases in the middle. The germline gives CDR1 KGHDR, CDR2 SFDVKD. CDR3 length: 15 residues. As DNA, the CDR3 is TGTGCCACCAGTGATTCCACAGGGAGGTCCTACGAGCAGTACTTC. Amino acid sequence: CATSDSTGRSYEQYF.

As DNA, the CDR3 is TGTGCCAGCAGTGGCGTTTGGTCGAGCACAGATACGCAGTATTTT. It specifies CASSGVWSSTDTQYF. The chain links TRBV6-2 or TRBV6-3 to TRBJ2-3; D is unresolved. The V gene lost 5 bases and the J gene lost 0 bases, with 12 bases spanning the gap. The CDR3 has 15 residues. The germline V gene encodes CDR1 MNHEY and CDR2 SVGEGT.

The J gene is TRBJ2-7, the V gene TRBV5-6; 12 positions agree with TRBD2. The V gene's germline CDR1 is SGHDT and CDR2 YYEEEE. The CDR3 has 14 residues. Unmatched junction bases numbered 3, after V lost 4 bases and J lost 4 bases. In DNA, the CDR3 is TGTGCCAGCAGCCCCGGACTAGCGGGATACGAGCAGTACGTC. It translates to CASSPGLAGYEQYV.

The sample holds a few counts of this clonotype. The chain couples TRBV20-1 to TRBJ1-6; maybe TRBD1 (5 bases). This CDR3 spans 16 amino acids. V was shortened by 2 bases and J by 8 bases, with 19 bases between the two germline ends. Germline V lookup: CDR1 DFQATT, CDR2 SNEGSKA (reference sequence). CDR3 protein: CSARSSGTGWDSPLHF. The CDR3 nucleotides are TGCAGTGCTAGATCCTCAGGGACGGGTTGGGATTCACCCCTCCACTTT.

This clonotype was seen ten or more times. The chain couples TRBV20-1 to TRBJ2-7; 11 nucleotides match TRBD1. Trimming at V came to 8 bases and at J to 7 bases, leaving 10 bases not matched to a gene. Germline V gene lookup returns CDR1 DFQATT and CDR2 SNEGSKA (reference sequence). This CDR3 has 13 residues. The CDR3 sequence is CSTYSGQGVEQYF. In DNA form, the CDR3 reads TGCAGTACATACTCGGGACAGGGGGTAGAGCAGTACTTC.

CDR3 amino acids: CASSLVWGGLSPDTQYF. In DNA form, the CDR3 reads TGTGCCAGCAGCTTAGTGTGGGGGGGCCTTTCCCCAGATACGCAGTATTTT. The V call is TRBV11-3, the J call TRBJ2-3, with D perhaps TRBD2 (7 bases). The CDR3 loop spans 17 amino acids. Between the trimmed V and J ends, which lost 1 base and 4 bases, there was a span of 18 bases. Germline CDR1 reads SGHNT; CDR2 reads YENEEA.

This clonotype was counted between two and nine times. This rearrangement joins TRBV29-1 to TRBJ2-3; D might be TRBD2 (5 bases). The germline CDR1 and CDR2 sequences are SQVTM and ANQGSEA. V lost 7 bases to trimming and J lost 2 bases, with 13 bases between them. The CDR3 consists of 13 residues. In nucleotides, the CDR3 is TGCAGCGCTGAGGGAGCGTCCACAGATACGCAGTATTTT. Translation gives CSAEGASTDTQYF.

The chain combines TRBV7-2 with TRBJ2-3, with D unclear. Trimming pared 1 base from V and 6 bases from J, leaving 8 bases between. This CDR3 contains 13 residues. CDR1 is SGHTA, CDR2 FQGNSA, per germline. CDR3 sequence reads: CASSLVWGDTQYF. In nucleotides, the CDR3 is TGTGCCAGCAGCTTAGTATGGGGTGATACGCAGTATTTT.

This clonotype was counted between two and nine times. The V gene is TRBV29-1, the J gene TRBJ2-1; perhaps TRBD1 as D (6 bases). CDR3 length: 13 amino acids. The V gene's germline CDR1 is SQVTM and CDR2 ANQGSEA. The V and J ends lost 6 bases and 5 bases respectively, with 14 bases between them. This CDR3 reads CSVNRQADNEQFF. The CDR3 nucleotides read TGCAGCGTCAATAGACAGGCGGACAATGAGCAGTTCTTC.

The J gene is TRBJ1-2, the V gene TRBV7-2; no reliable D call. The germline CDR1 and CDR2 sequences are SGHTA and FQGNSA. The length of the CDR3 is 13 residues. V dropped 6 bases and J dropped 5 bases, with 13 bases sitting between them. This CDR3 is CASRLGYIYGYTF. CDR3 DNA: TGTGCCAGCAGGCTAGGATACATTTATGGCTACACCTTC.

This clonotype showed up many times. V gene TRBV9 combines with J gene TRBJ2-2; the D is unclear. Trimming took off 0 bases at V and 1 base at J, with 1 base between the two ends. The CDR3 is 13 amino acids. Germline CDR1 reads SGDLS; CDR2 reads YYNGEE. Written as DNA, the CDR3 is TGTGCCAGCAGCGTAGAGAACACCGGGGAGCTGTTTTTT. The encoded protein is CASSVENTGELFF.

The chain links TRBV20-1 to TRBJ2-7; D gene unclear. Germline lookup yields CDR1 DFQATT and CDR2 SNEGSKA (reference sequence). This CDR3 region has 12 residues. Trimming removed 5 bases at V and 2 bases at J, with 10 bases between. The CDR3 sequence: CSACRLAYEQYV. The CDR3 nucleotides are TGCAGTGCTTGCCGACTGGCCTACGAGCAGTACGTC.

In this sample, this clonotype turned up a few times. The rearrangement uses TRBV7-9 and TRBJ1-2, with 7 bases lining up with TRBD1. This CDR3 has 14 amino acids. From germline, CDR1 is SEHNR and CDR2 FQNEAQ (reference sequence). Germline trimming cut 5 bases from V and 2 bases from J; bases unmatched to any gene: 5. The chain's CDR3 is CASSTVDRNYGYTF. The CDR3 nucleotides read TGTGCCAGCAGCACAGTGGACAGGAACTATGGCTACACCTTC.

CDR3 loop: CASSQDGDGDTGELFF. For the CDR3, the DNA is TGCGCCAGCAGCCAAGATGGAGACGGAGACACCGGGGAGCTGTTTTTT. This chain uses TRBV4-3 with TRBJ2-2, with no clear D. The CDR3 totals 16 residues. Germline V lookup: CDR1 LGHNA, CDR2 YSLEER. Trimming took 0 bases from V and 3 from J, leaving 11 bases between them.

In this sample, this clonotype turned up a few times. The CDR3 nucleotides are TGTGCCAGCAGTGCGACCCAGGGGTTGAATGAGCAGTTCTTC. It encodes CASSATQGLNEQFF. V is TRBV6-4 and J is TRBJ2-1, with D possibly matching TRBD1 (6 bases). Trimming shortened V by 4 bases and J by 7 bases, and 14 bases separated the two germline ends. The CDR3 is 14 amino acids. CDR1 is MRHNA, CDR2 SNTAGT, per germline.

The chain has TRBV21-1 and TRBJ2-3; TRBD2, the D gene given by the table, was not confirmed from the DNA. TRBV21-1 is flagged as a pseudogene. There are 16 residues in the CDR3. The CDR3, as DNA: TGTGCCAGCAGCGGACGTTCCTCGGGGGATAGCGATACGCAGTATTTT. Translation gives CASSGRSSGDSDTQYF.

This clonotype turned up a few times. The J gene is TRBJ1-4, the V gene TRBV5-1; D is unclear. There are 13 residues in the CDR3. Germline CDR1 and CDR2: SGHRS and YFSETQ. V was trimmed by 0 bases and J by 12 bases, leaving 12 bases between them. The CDR3 region is CASSLGRARELFF. The CDR3 coding sequence is TGCGCCAGCAGCTTGGGCCGGGCCCGGGAACTGTTTTTT.

This chain connects TRBV5-1 to TRBJ1-1; D remains unclear. The V gene's germline CDR1 is SGHRS and CDR2 YFSETQ. This CDR3 is built from 15 residues. Trimming left V 0 bases short and J 1 base short, with 10 bases between. Here the CDR3 reads CASSLEQQANTEAFF. CDR3 in DNA: TGCGCCAGCAGCTTGGAACAGCAGGCGAACACTGAAGCTTTCTTT.

V gene TRBV7-9 combines with J gene TRBJ2-5, with D perhaps matching TRBD1 or TRBD2 (7 bases each). CDR3 length: 14 amino acids. V dropped 6 bases and J dropped 5 bases, with 16 bases sitting between them. From germline, CDR1 is SEHNR and CDR2 FQNEAQ (reference sequence). The CDR3 spells CASSITGEGETQYF. CDR3 DNA: TGTGCCAGCAGTATAACAGGGGAGGGGGAGACCCAGTACTTC.